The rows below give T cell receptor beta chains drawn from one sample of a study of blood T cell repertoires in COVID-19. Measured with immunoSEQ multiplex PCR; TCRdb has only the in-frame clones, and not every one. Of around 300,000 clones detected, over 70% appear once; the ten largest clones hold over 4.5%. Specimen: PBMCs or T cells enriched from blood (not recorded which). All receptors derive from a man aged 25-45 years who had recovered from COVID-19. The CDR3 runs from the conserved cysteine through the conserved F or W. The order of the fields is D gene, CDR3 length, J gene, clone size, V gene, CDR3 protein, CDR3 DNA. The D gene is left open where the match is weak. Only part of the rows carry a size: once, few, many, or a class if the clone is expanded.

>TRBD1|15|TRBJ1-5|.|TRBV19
CASSPEQGSNQPQHF
TGTGCCAGTAGTCCCGAACAGGGGAGCAATCAGCCCCAGCATTTT
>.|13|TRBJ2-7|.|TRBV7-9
CASSLGGGYEQYF
TGTGCCAGCAGCTTAGGAGGGGGCTACGAGCAGTACTTC
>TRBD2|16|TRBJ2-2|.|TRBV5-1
CASSQGLAGDTGELFF
TGCGCCAGCAGCCAAGGACTAGCGGGGGACACCGGGGAGCTGTTTTTT
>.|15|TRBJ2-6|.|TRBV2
CASSDKLSGANVLTF
TGTGCCAGCAGTGACAAGCTCTCTGGGGCCAACGTCCTGACTTTC
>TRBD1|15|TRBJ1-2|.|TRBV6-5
CASGYKGAVPYGYTF
TGTGCCAGCGGCTACAAGGGGGCTGTCCCGTATGGCTACACCTTC
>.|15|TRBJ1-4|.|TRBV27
CASRPSGATNEKLFF
TGTGCCAGCAGACCCTCAGGGGCAACTAATGAAAAACTGTTTTTT
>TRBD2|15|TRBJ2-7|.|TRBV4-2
CASSPTSGGEYEQYF
TGTGCCAGCAGCCCGACTAGCGGGGGAGAATACGAGCAGTACTTC
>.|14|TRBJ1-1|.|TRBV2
CASSEVGSGTEAFF
TGTGCCAGCAGTGAAGTAGGGTCGGGGACTGAAGCTTTCTTT
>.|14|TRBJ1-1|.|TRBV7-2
CASSLMQGGTEAFF
TGTGCCAGCAGCTTAATGCAGGGAGGAACTGAAGCTTTCTTT
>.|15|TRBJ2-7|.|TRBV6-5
CASSLKTGSSYEQYF
TGTGCCAGCAGTTTGAAAACAGGGAGCTCCTACGAGCAGTACTTC
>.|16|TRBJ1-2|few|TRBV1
CTSSQPVGRRDYGYTF
TGCACCAGCAGCCAACCAGTAGGCCGGAGGGACTATGGCTACACCTTC